The next 5 T cell receptor beta chains were all read from a single sample in a study of shared clonotypes between healthy human individuals. Assay used: immunoSEQ multiplex PCR; TCRdb lists only in-frame clones, some missing. Of about a million clones in the sample, roughly 77% were seen once. The sample taken for sequencing was memory CD4+ T cells from PBMCs. The sample's subset: CD45RA-negative fraction. These receptors all stem from a man between 18 and 35 years old in good health. Some clones in this sample may be carry-over from other donors' samples.

The chain is built from TRBV9 and TRBJ1-4; possibly TRBD1 for D (5 bases). CDR1 is SGDLS and CDR2 is YYNGEE in the germline V gene. The CDR3 loop spans 16 amino acids. V was shortened by 0 bases and J by 4 bases, with 13 bases between the two germline ends. The CDR3 DNA follows: TGTGCCAGCAGCGTAGGGTTGGGGCTCATTAATGAAAAACTGTTTTTT. Translating gives CASSVGLGLINEKLFF.

The CDR3 loop reads CASSPAGGLRETQYF. CDR3 bases: TGTGCCAGCAGCCCAGCTGGGGGGCTAAGAGAGACCCAGTACTTC. The V and J genes are TRBV11-1 and TRBJ2-5, with D perhaps being TRBD1 or TRBD2 (6 bases each). Germline assignment: CDR1 SGHAT and CDR2 FQDESV (reference sequence). The CDR3 runs to 15 residues. V lost 5 bases and J lost 4, with 17 bases in between.

The chain combines TRBV28 with TRBJ1-1, with D maybe TRBD1 (5 bases). CDR3 size: 16 residues. Trimming removed 6 bases at V and 0 bases at J, with 17 bases between. CDR1 is MDHEN, CDR2 SYDVKM, per germline. DNA for the CDR3: TGTGCCAGCAGCTTTATGAGGTGGGGACTGAACACTGAAGCTTTCTTT. Translating it yields CASSFMRWGLNTEAFF.

A word on this clone: The identical CDR3 is also encoded by other nucleotide sequences in the sample. J is TRBJ2-6 and V is TRBV5-6; possibly TRBD1 for D (5 bases). Trimming shortened V by 4 bases and J by 4 bases, and 12 bases separated the two germline ends. The CDR3 loop spans 15 amino acids. CDR1 and CDR2 from the germline V gene are SGHDT and YYEEEE. In DNA form, the CDR3 reads TGTGCCAGCAGCCTAGGGGTATCGGGGGCCAACGTCCTGACTTTC. As protein: CASSLGVSGANVLTF.

The chain employs TRBV6-6 and TRBJ2-1; a possible D gene is TRBD2 (6 bases). The germline V gene encodes CDR1 MNHNY and CDR2 SVGAGI (reference sequence). V gave up 6 bases and J gave up 3 bases, with 12 bases separating them. The CDR3 extends over 14 amino acids. Written as DNA, the CDR3 is TGTGCCAGCAGACCCCCGGGGGACTACAATGAGCAGTTCTTC. Translating it yields CASRPPGDYNEQFF.